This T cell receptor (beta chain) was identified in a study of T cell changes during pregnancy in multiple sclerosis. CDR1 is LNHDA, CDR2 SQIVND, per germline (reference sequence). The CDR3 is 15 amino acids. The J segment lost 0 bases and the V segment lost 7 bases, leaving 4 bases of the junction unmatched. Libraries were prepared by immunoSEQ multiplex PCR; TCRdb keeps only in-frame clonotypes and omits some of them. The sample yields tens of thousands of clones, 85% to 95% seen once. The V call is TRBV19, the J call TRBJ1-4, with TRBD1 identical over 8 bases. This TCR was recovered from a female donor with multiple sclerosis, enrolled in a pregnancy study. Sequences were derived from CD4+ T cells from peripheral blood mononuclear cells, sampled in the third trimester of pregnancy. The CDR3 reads CASKGQGTTNEKLFF. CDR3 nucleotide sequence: TGTGCCAGTAAAGGACAGGGAACAACTAATGAAAAACTGTTTTTT. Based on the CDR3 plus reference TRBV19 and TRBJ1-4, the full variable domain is DGGITQSPKYLFRKEGQNVTLSCEQNLNHDAMYWYRQDPGQGLRLIYYSQIVNDFQKGDIAEGYSVSREKKESFPLTVTSAQKNPTAFYLCASKGQGTTNEKLFFGSGTQLSVL.